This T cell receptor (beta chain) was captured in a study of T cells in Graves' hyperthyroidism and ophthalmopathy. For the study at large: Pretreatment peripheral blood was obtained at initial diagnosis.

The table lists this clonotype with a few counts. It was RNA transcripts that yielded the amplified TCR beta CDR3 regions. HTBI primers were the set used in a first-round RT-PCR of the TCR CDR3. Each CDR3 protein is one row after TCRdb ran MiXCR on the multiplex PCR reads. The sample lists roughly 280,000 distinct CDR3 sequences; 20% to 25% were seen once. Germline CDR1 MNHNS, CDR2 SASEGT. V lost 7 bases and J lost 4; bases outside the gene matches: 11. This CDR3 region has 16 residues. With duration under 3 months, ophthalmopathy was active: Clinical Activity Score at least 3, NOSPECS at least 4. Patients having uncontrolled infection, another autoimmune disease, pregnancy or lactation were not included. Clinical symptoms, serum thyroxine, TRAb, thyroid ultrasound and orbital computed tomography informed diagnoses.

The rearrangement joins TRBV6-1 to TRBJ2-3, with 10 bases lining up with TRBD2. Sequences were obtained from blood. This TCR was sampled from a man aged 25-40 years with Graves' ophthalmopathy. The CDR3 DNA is TGTGCCAGCAAACTACGTGGAACTAGCGGGGCAGATACGCAGTATTTT. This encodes CASKLRGTSGADTQYF.